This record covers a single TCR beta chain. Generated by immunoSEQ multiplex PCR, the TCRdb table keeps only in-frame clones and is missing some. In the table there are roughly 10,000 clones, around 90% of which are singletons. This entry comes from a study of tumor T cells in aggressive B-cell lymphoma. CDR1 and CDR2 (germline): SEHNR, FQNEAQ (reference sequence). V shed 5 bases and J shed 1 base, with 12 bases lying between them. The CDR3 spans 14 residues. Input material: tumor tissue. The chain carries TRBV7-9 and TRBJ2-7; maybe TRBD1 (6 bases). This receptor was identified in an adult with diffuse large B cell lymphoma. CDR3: CASSLTGQSYEQYF. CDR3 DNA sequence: TGTGCCAGCAGCCTTACTGGACAGTCCTACGAGCAGTACTTC.